This entry describes one T cell receptor (beta chain). Its antigen is not known. Primed by a sample-barcoded 5' primer and a J-beta primer mix, a second PCR proceeded for about 7 to 12 cycles. TCRdb re-derived calls from the 5' RACE reads in MiXCR, one entry per CDR3 protein. The sample records roughly 830,000 distinct CDR3 sequences, about 62% being singletons. Healthy Caucasian individuals from Russia aged about 6 to 95 were enrolled as donors. These data originate in a study of blood T cells in healthy people across ages. Study-wide findings and caveats: The unsorted PBMCs prevented any conclusive comparison of naive versus antigen-experienced cells.

CDR1 is MNHEY and CDR2 is SVGEGT in the germline V gene. The V and J ends lost 5 bases and 4 bases, in that order; junction bases with no gene match: 5. The CDR3 is made up of 14 amino acids. This clonotype originated in a man in his thirties or forties in good health. The sequencing sample was made of blood. The rearrangement uses TRBV6-2 or TRBV6-3 and TRBJ2-5, with TRBD1 matching over 9 bases. CDR3: CASSTGQGLETQYF. CDR3 coding DNA: TGTGCCAGCAGTACGGGACAGGGACTAGAGACCCAGTACTTC.